Below are 21 T cell receptor beta chains sequenced from a single sample in a study of T cell responses to AZD1222 COVID-19 vaccine. TCRdb keeps only in-frame clones here, not all; method: immunoSEQ multiplex PCR. The repertoire holds about 150,000 clones, with 90% to 95% as singletons. The material sequenced was peripheral blood, taken on day 0 of AZD1222 vaccination. The receptors come from an adult in good health.

The chain combines TRBV7-8 with TRBJ2-1; D uncertain. In germline, CDR1 is SGHVS, CDR2 FQNEAQ. V was shortened by 8 bases and J by 7 bases, with 18 bases between the two germline ends. The CDR3 contains 14 residues. The CDR3 bases are TGTGCCAGCTCTGACCGCCGGGTTGGGAATGAGCAGTTCTTC. This gives the protein CASSDRRVGNEQFF.

This clone appeared a single time. The chain recombines TRBV7-8 with TRBJ2-1; 8 bases match TRBD2. Germline V gene sequence: CDR1 SGHVS, CDR2 FQNEAQ. The CDR3 length is 14 residues. V shed 7 bases and J 4 bases; nucleotides not matched to a gene: 6. The CDR3 loop reads CASMRGRTYNEQFF. In DNA, the CDR3 is TGTGCCAGCATGCGCGGGAGGACTTACAATGAGCAGTTCTTC.

A single count supports this clone. The chain carries TRBV2 and TRBJ1-5, with a possible D match to TRBD1 (6 bases). Trimming took off 5 bases at V and 6 bases at J, with 11 bases between the two ends. The CDR3 is 13 amino acids. The germline CDR1 and CDR2 sequences are SNHLY and FYNNEI. The CDR3 sequence: CASSNRVGQPQHF. The CDR3 DNA reads as TGTGCCAGCAGTAACAGGGTAGGTCAGCCCCAGCATTTT.

The V call is TRBV12-3 or TRBV12-4, the J call TRBJ1-5, with 11 bases lining up with TRBD1. The length of the CDR3 is 13 residues. Losses at the gene ends were 7 bases for V and 7 bases for J; bases not matched to a gene: 3. CDR3 amino acids: CASTGQGAQPQHF. CDR3 coding DNA: TGTGCCAGCACCGGACAGGGGGCGCAGCCCCAGCATTTT.

The chain joins TRBV27 to TRBJ1-5, with D unresolved. The CDR3 is made up of 15 amino acids. V lost 0 bases to trimming and J lost 1 base, with 7 bases between them. Germline V gene lookup returns CDR1 MNHEY and CDR2 SMNVEV (reference sequence). DNA of the CDR3: TGTGCCAGCAGTTTATCCCGCCCAAGCAATCAGCCCCAGCATTTT. It specifies CASSLSRPSNQPQHF.

V and J are TRBV28 and TRBJ1-3; D unclear. Trimming stripped 0 bases from V and 5 bases from J, with 17 bases between. Germline assignment: CDR1 MDHEN and CDR2 SYDVKM. The CDR3 has 17 amino acids. CDR3 loop: CASSLWAWTAGRNTIYF. CDR3 bases: TGTGCCAGCAGTTTATGGGCCTGGACTGCCGGGAGAAACACCATATATTTT.

The rearrangement uses TRBV5-6 and TRBJ1-6; D remains ambiguous. Germline CDR1 reads SGHDT; CDR2 reads YYEEEE. V was pared by 0 bases and J by 9 bases, with 4 bases between. This CDR3 region has 12 residues. Here the CDR3 reads CASSLVGSPLHF. CDR3 in DNA: TGTGCCAGCAGCTTGGTAGGTTCACCCCTCCACTTT.

This clone was seen only a few times. The J gene is TRBJ2-3, the V gene TRBV7-2, with D tentatively TRBD2 (6 bases). Deletions cut 2 bases from V and 6 bases from J, with 12 bases between. The CDR3 loop spans 14 amino acids. Germline assignment: CDR1 SGHTA and CDR2 FQGNSA. The DNA of the CDR3 is TGTGCCAGCAGCTTAATCGGGAGTGGGGATACGCAGTATTTT. It encodes CASSLIGSGDTQYF.

As for this clone: At one boundary the junction diverges from the germline segment, which might be a read error. The chain is built from TRBV5-1 and TRBJ1-1; 9 positions agree with TRBD1. The V gene's germline CDR1 is SGHRS and CDR2 YFSETQ. The CDR3 has 15 amino acids. CDR3 residues: CASSGRTGEEGEAFF. CDR3 bases: TGTGCCAGCAGCGGACGGACAGGGGAGGAAGGTGAAGCTTTCTTT.

With regard to this clone: One end of the junction is discordant with germline, which a read error may explain. This chain connects TRBV2 to TRBJ1-5, with D unresolved. This CDR3 is built from 15 residues. Per the germline V gene, CDR1 is SNHLY and CDR2 is FYNNEI. In nucleotides, the CDR3 is TGTGCCAGCAGGGAAGGGTCTCATAGCAATCAGCCCCAGCATTTT. Its translation is CASREGSHSNQPQHF.

The J gene is TRBJ2-5, the V gene TRBV6-6; D is undetermined. V gave up 2 bases and J gave up 2 bases, with 3 bases separating them. CDR3 length: 12 amino acids. Germline V gene lookup returns CDR1 MNHNY and CDR2 SVGAGI (reference sequence). As DNA, the CDR3 is TGTGCCAGCAGTTACGGACAAGAGACCCAGTACTTC. This translates into CASSYGQETQYF.

V is TRBV9 and J is TRBJ2-2; 8 nucleotides line up with TRBD2. Germline V gives CDR1 SGDLS, CDR2 YYNGEE. CDR3 size: 15 residues. The ends lost 4 bases at V and 2 bases at J; junction bases unmatched: 4. CDR3 nucleotides: TGTGCCAGCAGCCCAGCGGGGGTCAACACCGGGGAGCTGTTTTTT. Its translation: CASSPAGVNTGELFF.

The chain uses TRBV5-1 and TRBJ1-5; D call uncertain. The V end was cut by 2 bases, the J end by 6 bases, with 12 bases between. Per the germline V gene, CDR1 is SGHRS and CDR2 is YFSETQ. This CDR3 is built from 14 residues. CDR3 residues: CASSFGEDGQPQHF. The CDR3, as DNA: TGCGCCAGCAGCTTCGGGGAGGATGGTCAGCCCCAGCATTTT.

The chain employs TRBV6-5 and TRBJ1-2, with a possible D match to TRBD1 (6 bases). The CDR3 runs 14 residues. Germline CDR1 reads MNHEY; CDR2 reads SVGAGI. The V gene lost 2 bases and the J gene lost 4 bases, with 11 bases spanning the gap. The CDR3 DNA reads TGTGCCAGCAGTTACGGGGGGGGCCTCTATGGCTACACCTTC. This translates into CASSYGGGLYGYTF.

V usage is TRBV27 and J usage is TRBJ2-7; TRBD2 matches 8 bases. The CDR3 loop spans 13 amino acids. J gave up 4 bases and V 8 bases, and 7 bases lay outside the gene matches. Germline CDR1 reads MNHEY; CDR2 reads SMNVEV (reference sequence). The CDR3, as DNA: TGTGCCAGCTCCCTCGGGGGGGAGTACGAGCAGTACTTC. Amino acids: CASSLGGEYEQYF.

This clone has a single count. This sequence joins TRBV12-3 or TRBV12-4 and TRBJ1-2; tentatively, D is TRBD1 (6 bases). V was pared by 4 bases and J by 5 bases, with 11 bases between. The CDR3 contains 13 residues. The CDR3 DNA is TGTGCCAGCAGTTACAGGGAGTCTTATGGCTACACCTTC. Residues: CASSYRESYGYTF.

The V gene is TRBV5-1, the J gene TRBJ1-1, with TRBD1 as a possible D gene (5 bases). This CDR3 is built from 13 residues. Germline V gene sequence: CDR1 SGHRS, CDR2 YFSETQ. Between the trimmed V and J ends, which lost 4 bases and 1 base, there was a span of 8 bases. CDR3 protein: CASSHTGNTEAFF. The CDR3 DNA sequence: TGCGCCAGCAGCCACACAGGGAACACTGAAGCTTTCTTT.

In nucleotides, the CDR3 is TGTGCCAGCAGCTCTAGGACAGGGGGCTACGAGCAGTACTTC. Protein product: CASSSRTGGYEQYF. J is TRBJ2-7 and V is TRBV7-6; TRBD1 matches 10 bases. The V gene's germline CDR1 is SGHVS and CDR2 FNYEAQ. Trimming took 4 bases from V and 3 from J; bases not matched to a gene: 3. CDR3 length: 14 amino acids.

The chain joins TRBV11-2 to TRBJ2-7; possibly TRBD1 for D (6 bases). Deletions cut 4 bases from V and 4 bases from J, with 17 bases between. Germline-derived CDR1 and CDR2 are SGHAT and FQNNGV. The CDR3 contains 15 residues. In DNA form, the CDR3 reads TGTGCCAGCAGCTCCATTAGGGGGAGAAATTACGAGCAGTACTTC. This codes for CASSSIRGRNYEQYF.

The rearrangement links TRBV12-3 or TRBV12-4 to TRBJ1-4; TRBD1 might be the D (6 bases). V was cut by 7 bases and J by 12 bases, with 15 bases left in between. The CDR3 is 12 amino acids. CDR3 region: CASTLTGKELFF. CDR3 nucleotide sequence: TGTGCCAGCACCCTTACAGGGAAGGAACTGTTTTTT.

The chain links TRBV30 to TRBJ1-2; possible D gene TRBD1, 5 bases. V lost 4 bases and J 2 bases, leaving 17 bases between the germline ends. The CDR3 runs to 15 residues. Germline loops: CDR1 GTSNPN, CDR2 SVGIG (reference sequence). CDR3 bases: TGTGCCTGGATCGATGCCGGGGCCCTAAACTATGGCTACACCTTC. This gives the protein CAWIDAGALNYGYTF. The entire variable domain, with the rest obtained from reference TRBV30 and TRBJ1-2, is as follows: SQTIHQWPATLVQPVGSPLSLECTVEGTSNPNLYWYRQAAGRGLQLLFYSVGIGQISSEVPQNLSASRPQDRQFILSSKKLLLSDSGFYLCAWIDAGALNYGYTFGSGTRLTVV.